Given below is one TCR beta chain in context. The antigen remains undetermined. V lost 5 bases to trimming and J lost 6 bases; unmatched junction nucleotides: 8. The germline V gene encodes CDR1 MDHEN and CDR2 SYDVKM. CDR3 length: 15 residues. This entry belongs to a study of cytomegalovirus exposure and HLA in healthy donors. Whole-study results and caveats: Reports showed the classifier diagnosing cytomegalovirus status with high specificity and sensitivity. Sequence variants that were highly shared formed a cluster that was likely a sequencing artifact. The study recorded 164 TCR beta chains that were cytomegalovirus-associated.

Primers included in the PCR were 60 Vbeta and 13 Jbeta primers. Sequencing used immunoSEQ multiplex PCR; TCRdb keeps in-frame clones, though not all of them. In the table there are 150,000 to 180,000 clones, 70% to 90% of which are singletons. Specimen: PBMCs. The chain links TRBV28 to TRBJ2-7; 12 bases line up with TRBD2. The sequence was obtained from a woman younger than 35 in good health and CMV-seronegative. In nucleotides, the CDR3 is TGTGCCAGCAGTACCCTAGCGGGAGGGACGGGCGAGCAGTACTTC. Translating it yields CASSTLAGGTGEQYF.